This TCR beta chain was profiled in a study of cytomegalovirus exposure and HLA in healthy donors. 13 Jbeta primers and 60 Vbeta primers were used for the PCR. The assay was immunoSEQ multiplex PCR, and TCRdb's table has in-frame clones only and misses some. The repertoire holds 140,000 or so clones, 76% seen once, with around 1.9% in the top ten. Likely unrecorded immune exposures existed in these nominally healthy donors. The CDR3 covers 12 residues. Germline V gene data show CDR1 as SEHNR and CDR2 as FQNEAQ (reference sequence). About this clone itself: Sequence at one end of the junction differs from germline and may be a read error.

This sequence joins TRBV7-9 and TRBJ2-7, with unresolved D. Sequencing was carried out using PBMCs. This clonotype was obtained from a woman in her thirties or forties in good health and CMV-seronegative. The chain's CDR3 is CSSSSVTYEQYF. In DNA, the CDR3 is TGTTCCAGCAGCTCAGTCACCTACGAGCAGTACTTC.